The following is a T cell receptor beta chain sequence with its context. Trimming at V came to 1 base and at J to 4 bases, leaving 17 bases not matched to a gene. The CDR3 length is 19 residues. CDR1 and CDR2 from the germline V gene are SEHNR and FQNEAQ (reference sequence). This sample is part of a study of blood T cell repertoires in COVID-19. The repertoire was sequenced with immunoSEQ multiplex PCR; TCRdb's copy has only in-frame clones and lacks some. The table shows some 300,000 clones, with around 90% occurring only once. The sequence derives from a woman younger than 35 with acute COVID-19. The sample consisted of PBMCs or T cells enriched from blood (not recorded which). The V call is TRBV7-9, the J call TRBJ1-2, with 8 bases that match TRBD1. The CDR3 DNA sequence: TGTGCCAGCAGCTTAGTCATGAGGACAGGGAACAATTTTCCCTATGGCTACACCTTC. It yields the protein CASSLVMRTGNNFPYGYTF. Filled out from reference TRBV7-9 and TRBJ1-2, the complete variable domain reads DTGVSQNPRHKITKRGQNVTFRCDPISEHNRLYWYRQTLGQGPEFLTYFQNEAQLEKSRLLSDRFSAERPKGSFSTLEIQRTEQGDSAMYLCASSLVMRTGNNFPYGYTFGSGTRLTVV.